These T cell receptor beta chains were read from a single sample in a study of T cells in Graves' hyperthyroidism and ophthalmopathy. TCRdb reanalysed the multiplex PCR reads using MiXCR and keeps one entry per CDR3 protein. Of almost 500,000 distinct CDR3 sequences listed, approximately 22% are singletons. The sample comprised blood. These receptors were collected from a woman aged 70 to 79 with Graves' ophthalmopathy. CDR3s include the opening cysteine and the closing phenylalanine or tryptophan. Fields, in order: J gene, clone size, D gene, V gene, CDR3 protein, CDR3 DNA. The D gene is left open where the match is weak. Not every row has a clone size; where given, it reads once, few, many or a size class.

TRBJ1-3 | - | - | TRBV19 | CASSPTVSSSGNTIYF | TGTGCCAGTAGTCCGACAGTCTCCAGCTCTGGAAACACCATATATTTT
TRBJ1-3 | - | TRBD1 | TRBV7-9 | CASSGYRGVPGNTIYF | TGTGCCAGCAGCGGATACAGGGGGGTCCCTGGAAACACCATATATTTT
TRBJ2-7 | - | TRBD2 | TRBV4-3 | CASSRRTSGAYEQYF | TGCGCCAGCAGCCGCCGGACTAGCGGGGCCTACGAGCAGTACTTC
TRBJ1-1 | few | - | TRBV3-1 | CASSQGLGGKGTEAFF | TGTGCCAGCAGCCAAGGACTCGGGGGAAAAGGGACTGAAGCTTTCTTT
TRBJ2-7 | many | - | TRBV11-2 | CASSPRRSSYEQYF | TGTGCCAGCAGCCCCCGACGGAGCTCCTACGAGCAGTACTTC
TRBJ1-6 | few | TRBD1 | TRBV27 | CASSSRTGASPLHF | TGTGCCAGCAGTTCACGGACAGGGGCTTCACCCCTCCACTTT
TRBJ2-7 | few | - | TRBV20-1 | CSARTNGAHLYEQYF | TGCAGTGCTAGAACCAACGGGGCGCATCTCTACGAGCAGTACTTC
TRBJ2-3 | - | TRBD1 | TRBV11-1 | CASSVRGHVTDTQYF | TGTGCCAGCAGCGTCAGGGGGCATGTAACAGATACGCAGTATTTT
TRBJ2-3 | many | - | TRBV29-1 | CSVGLGGSTDTQYF | TGCAGCGTTGGCTTAGGGGGTAGCACAGATACGCAGTATTTT
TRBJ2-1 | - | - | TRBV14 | CASSRNGGLSYNEQFF | TGTGCCAGCAGCCGCAACGGTGGGCTATCCTACAATGAGCAGTTCTTC
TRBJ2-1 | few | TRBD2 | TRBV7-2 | CASSSLGLVRGGNEQFF | TGTGCCAGCAGCTCCCTGGGACTAGTAAGAGGTGGAAATGAGCAGTTCTTC
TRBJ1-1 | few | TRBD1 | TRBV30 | CAWRGRRTGGFEAFF | TGTGCCTGGCGGGGCCGAAGGACAGGGGGGTTTGAAGCTTTCTTT
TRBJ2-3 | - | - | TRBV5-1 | CASSLPRGDTQYF | TGCGCCAGCAGCCTCCCGAGAGGCGATACGCAGTATTTT
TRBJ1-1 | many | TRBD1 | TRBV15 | CATSRGDRANTEAFF | TGTGCCACCAGCAGGGGGGACAGGGCGAACACTGAAGCTTTCTTT
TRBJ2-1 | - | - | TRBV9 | CASSVVGEPGNEQFF | TGTGCCAGCAGCGTAGTGGGGGAACCAGGGAATGAGCAGTTCTTC
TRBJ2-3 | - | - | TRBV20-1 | CSARDNYKDTQYF | TGCAGTGCTAGAGATAACTATAAAGATACGCAGTATTTT
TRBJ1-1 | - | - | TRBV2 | CASSYPASLTEAFF | TGTGCCAGCAGTTATCCTGCTTCTCTCACTGAAGCTTTCTTT
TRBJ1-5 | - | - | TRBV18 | CASRPGGGGNQPQHF | TGTGCCAGCCGGCCGGGGGGCGGGGGCAATCAGCCCCAGCATTTT
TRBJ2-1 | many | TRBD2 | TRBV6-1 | CASSRTSGRYEQFF | TGTGCCAGCAGTAGGACTAGCGGGAGGTATGAGCAGTTCTTC
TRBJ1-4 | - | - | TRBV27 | CASSLQQGTNEKLFF | TGTGCCAGCAGTTTACAGCAGGGAACTAATGAAAAACTGTTTTTT
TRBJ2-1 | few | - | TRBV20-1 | CSARDLNWAGNEQFF | TGCAGTGCTAGAGATCTCAACTGGGCGGGGAATGAGCAGTTCTTC
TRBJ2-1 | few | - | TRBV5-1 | CASSGRPNEQFF | TGCGCCAGCAGCGGGAGGCCTAATGAGCAGTTCTTC
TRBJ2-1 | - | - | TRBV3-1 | CASSLGGDHNEQFF | TGTGCCAGCAGCCTAGGCGGAGACCACAATGAGCAGTTCTTC